Listed below are T cell receptor beta chains from one sample, sequenced in a study of T cell changes during pregnancy in multiple sclerosis. Using immunoSEQ multiplex PCR, the repertoire was profiled, and TCRdb retains in-frame clones only, with some absent. Among 60,000 to 65,000 clones, about 92% were seen once, and the ten largest hold about 2.5%. The specimen was peripheral blood, collected in the first trimester of pregnancy. These receptors were obtained from a female donor with multiple sclerosis, enrolled in a pregnancy study. CDR3s include the opening cysteine and the closing phenylalanine or tryptophan. A D gene is named only where the DNA matches it firmly. The size entry is marked missing in some rows and otherwise reads once, few, many or a size class.

d_call cdr3_length j_call clone_size v_call cdr3_aa cdr3_nt
TRBD2 14 TRBJ2-3 NA TRBV10-3 CAISPTSGVDTQYF TGTGCCATCAGCCCGACTAGCGGCGTAGATACGCAGTATTTT
TRBD1 15 TRBJ2-7 NA TRBV6-5 CASSLIQGAQGEQYF TGTGCCAGCAGTTTAATACAGGGGGCGCAGGGCGAGCAGTACTTC
NA 15 TRBJ2-7 once TRBV9 CASSPGQTPALEQYF TGTGCCAGCAGCCCAGGACAAACTCCTGCCCTCGAGCAGTACTTC
NA 22 TRBJ2-1 NA TRBV6-1 CASSESSPMGLNLHSSYNEQFF TGTGCCAGCAGTGAATCTTCCCCCATGGGCCTTAACCTACATAGCTCCTACAATGAGCAGTTCTTC
NA 15 TRBJ2-6 once TRBV10-3 CAISESHSGANVLTF TGTGCCATCAGTGAGTCACACTCTGGGGCCAACGTCCTGACTTTC
TRBD2 16 TRBJ2-3 NA TRBV27 CASSESSGMGVNTQYF TGTGCCAGCAGTGAATCTAGCGGGATGGGGGTGAATACGCAGTATTTT
TRBD1 13 TRBJ1-1 NA TRBV6-1 CASKTGRNTEAFF TGTGCCAGCAAGACAGGGAGGAACACTGAAGCTTTCTTT
NA 12 TRBJ2-1 NA TRBV14 CASSQEFDEQFF TGTGCCAGCAGCCAAGAATTCGATGAGCAGTTCTTC
TRBD1 13 TRBJ1-2 NA TRBV30 CAWGTGLAYGYTF TGTGCCTGGGGGACAGGTCTGGCCTATGGCTACACCTTC
TRBD1 17 TRBJ1-1 NA TRBV27 CASSLWGAGGVDTEAFF TGTGCCAGCAGTTTGTGGGGGGCAGGGGGAGTCGACACTGAAGCTTTCTTT
TRBD2 17 TRBJ2-2 NA TRBV7-2 CASSPTSGRALSGELFF TGTGCCAGCAGCCCAACTAGCGGGAGGGCCCTCAGCGGGGAGCTGTTTTTT
TRBD1 13 TRBJ2-7 NA TRBV29-1 CSVEEQGANEQYF TGCAGCGTTGAAGAACAGGGGGCTAACGAGCAGTACTTC
NA 14 TRBJ2-7 NA TRBV7-2 CASSLALSAYEQYF TGTGCCAGCAGCTTAGCTTTGTCAGCCTACGAGCAGTACTTC
TRBD2 16 TRBJ2-1 NA TRBV19 CASSIGAGGSYNEQFF TGTGCCAGTAGTATAGGGGCGGGAGGGTCCTACAATGAGCAGTTCTTC
TRBD2 16 TRBJ2-3 NA TRBV4-1 CASSQDTGTMVDTQYF TGCGCCAGCAGCCAAGATACTGGGACTATGGTAGATACGCAGTATTTT
TRBD2 16 TRBJ2-1 NA TRBV9 CASSGETSGIYNEQFF TGTGCCAGCAGCGGAGAAACTAGCGGGATCTACAATGAGCAGTTCTTC
NA 17 TRBJ2-2 NA TRBV4-2 CASSQDDMGLNTGELFF TGTGCCAGCAGCCAAGATGACATGGGCCTCAACACCGGGGAGCTGTTTTTT
TRBD1 15 TRBJ1-4 NA TRBV7-9 CASSLNAGGDEKLFF TGTGCCAGCAGCTTAAATGCAGGGGGCGATGAAAAACTGTTTTTT
NA 14 TRBJ1-1 NA TRBV2 CASRKGATGTEAFF TGTGCCAGTCGAAAAGGAGCAACCGGCACTGAAGCTTTCTTT
TRBD2 17 TRBJ2-7 NA TRBV19 CASSPGTSGSSSYEQYF TGTGCCAGTAGTCCCGGGACTAGCGGCTCATCCTCCTACGAGCAGTACTTC
NA 13 TRBJ2-2 NA TRBV28 CASSPPGKGWTFF TGTGCCAGCAGTCCCCCCGGCAAGGGGTGGACGTTTTTT
NA 13 TRBJ2-7 once TRBV27 CASGTLTTYEQYF TGTGCCAGCGGGACTCTTACTACCTACGAGCAGTACTTC
NA 14 TRBJ1-6 NA TRBV6-5 CASSSGQYNSPLHF TGTGCCAGCAGTTCAGGACAGTATAATTCACCCCTCCACTTT
TRBD2 16 TRBJ2-7 NA TRBV7-9 CASSLMGAGTSYEQYF TGTGCCAGCAGCTTAATGGGAGCCGGGACTAGCTACGAGCAGTACTTC
TRBD1 17 TRBJ1-2 NA TRBV7-6 CASSLGQGGLFNYGYTF TGTGCCAGCAGCCTGGGACAGGGGGGTTTATTTAACTATGGCTACACCTTC
TRBD2 17 TRBJ2-4 NA TRBV28 CASSTLGGGGAKNIQYF TGTGCCAGCAGTACGTTGGGCGGGGGGGGTGCCAAAAACATTCAGTACTTC
TRBD2 16 TRBJ2-1 NA TRBV7-2 CASSLGYRLAGDEQFF TGTGCCAGCAGCTTAGGGTATAGACTAGCGGGAGATGAGCAGTTCTTC
TRBD2 15 TRBJ2-5 NA TRBV14 CASSQDRGRGETQYF TGTGCCAGCAGCCAAGATCGGGGGAGGGGTGAGACCCAGTACTTC
TRBD2 16 TRBJ2-5 NA TRBV7-9 CASSFMGGGAKETQYF TGTGCCAGCAGCTTCATGGGGGGAGGGGCTAAAGAGACCCAGTACTTC
TRBD1 14 TRBJ1-5 NA TRBV28 CASRTKGGTQPQHF TGTGCCAGCAGAACAAAAGGGGGCACGCAGCCCCAGCATTTT
NA 15 TRBJ1-4 NA TRBV2 CATQDDAATNEKLFF TGTGCCACACAGGATGACGCGGCAACTAATGAAAAACTGTTTTTT
NA 14 TRBJ1-5 NA TRBV2 CASGQPRVNQPQHF TGTGCCAGCGGACAGCCCCGGGTCAATCAGCCCCAGCATTTT
NA 15 TRBJ2-1 NA TRBV7-9 CASEDRLAFSNEQFF TGTGCCAGCGAGGATCGACTCGCCTTCAGCAATGAGCAGTTCTTC
TRBD2 15 TRBJ2-5 NA TRBV7-2 CASSLASGRRETQYF TGTGCCAGCAGCTTAGCCAGCGGGAGGAGGGAGACCCAGTACTTC
NA 16 TRBJ1-2 NA TRBV19 CASSISSPGRGYGYTF TGTGCCAGTAGTATCTCCTCCCCAGGGAGGGGGTATGGCTACACCTTC
NA 13 TRBJ2-5 NA TRBV2 CASSKTGGETQYF TGTGCCAGCAGTAAGACAGGAGGAGAGACCCAGTACTTC
TRBD2 11 TRBJ2-7 once TRBV27 CASRRENEQYF TGTGCCAGCAGGCGGGAGAACGAGCAGTACTTC
TRBD2 12 TRBJ2-3 NA TRBV5-1 CASRLGGDTQYF TGCGCCAGTCGCCTCGGGGGGGATACGCAGTATTTT
NA 15 TRBJ2-5 NA TRBV28 CASSLETALKETQYF TGTGCCAGCAGTCTCGAGACAGCATTGAAAGAGACCCAGTACTTC
TRBD2 17 TRBJ2-5 NA TRBV7-2 CASSLLGLAGGQETQYF TGTGCCAGCAGCCTCCTCGGACTAGCGGGAGGACAAGAGACCCAGTACTTC
TRBD1 15 TRBJ2-2 NA TRBV15 CATSRGTGEHRGAVF TGTGCCACCAGCAGAGGGACAGGCGAACACCGGGGAGCTGTTTTT
NA 20 TRBJ2-1 NA TRBV21-1 CASSRKGRTSGRASYNEQFF TGTGCCAGCAGCCGAAAAGGGCGGACTAGCGGGAGGGCCTCCTACAATGAGCAGTTCTTC
NA 14 TRBJ2-5 NA TRBV9 CASSVEPEDVTQYF TGTGCCAGCAGCGTAGAACCGGAGGACGTGACCCAGTACTTC
NA 16 TRBJ2-5 NA TRBV29-1 CSVQSLPRGTKETQYF TGCAGCGTTCAGTCCCTCCCCAGGGGAACAAAGGAGACCCAGTACTTC
TRBD2 18 TRBJ2-5 NA TRBV7-3 CASSLRGRGDYGGETQYF TGTGCCAGCAGCTTAAGAGGGCGGGGGGACTACGGAGGAGAGACCCAGTACTTC
NA 14 TRBJ2-7 once TRBV5-5 CASSFQSGYYEQYF TGTGCCAGCAGCTTCCAAAGCGGGTACTACGAGCAGTACTTC
TRBD2 14 TRBJ2-3 NA TRBV28 CASRPGGLSDTQYF TGTGCCAGCAGGCCGGGGGGGTTGTCAGATACGCAGTATTTT
TRBD2 17 TRBJ2-3 NA TRBV11-1 CASSFTGTSGSTDTQYF TGTGCCAGCAGCTTCACCGGGACTAGCGGGAGCACAGATACGCAGTATTTT
TRBD2 15 TRBJ2-5 NA TRBV9 CASSAGGTSQETQYF TGTGCCAGCAGCGCAGGTGGGACTAGTCAAGAGACCCAGTACTTC
TRBD2 15 TRBJ2-7 NA TRBV6-5 CASSSREGLSYEQYF TGTGCCAGCAGCTCCCGGGAGGGGCTCTCCTACGAGCAGTACTTC
TRBD1 16 TRBJ1-5 NA TRBV6-6 CASSYFGQGGNQPQHF TGTGCCAGCAGTTACTTTGGACAGGGCGGCAATCAGCCCCAGCATTTT